The sequence of this T cell receptor beta chain was determined in a study of blood T cell repertoires in COVID-19 (dated by TCRdb to 2020 to 2021). Regarding the study in general: Samples covering the acute and convalescent phases of COVID-19 were provided by collaborators in the United States, Italy and Spain. The material from the prospective study consisted of cDNA or gDNA derived from T cells, B-cell-depleted T cells, or PBMCs. Subjects who had been exposed to COVID-19, were actively infected with it, or had recovered from it provided the deeply sampled blood TCRbeta repertoires that made up the dataset. The repertoires were released in a freely available public database meant as a resource for research on the immune response to SARS-CoV-2. The samples were drawn from the first 160 participants of the ongoing ImmuneRACE study and from some 1,300 subjects provided by 6 global collaborators. Nearly every sample came with metadata listing a de-identified subject ID, COVID-19 status, age in years and sex. Where HLA class I and class II types were available, the types were taken from metadata supplied by the sample provider, not from assay-based typing. The paper's findings and limits, for the study overall: How much clinical and demographic metadata was included differed by source and by participant, and the metadata was provided uncurated.

This clone was counted between two and nine times. The antigen it recognizes is unknown. No qualities accompany the bases; no much larger clone lies one base away. Participants in the prospective study were enrolled through a virtual design, were aged roughly 18 to 100 years, and lived in roughly 24 United States geographic areas. In the prospective study, participants were assigned to cohorts based on the clinical history participants reported in a screening survey and a study questionnaire. ImmuneRACE Cohort 3 recovered participants were defined by two consecutive negative NP/OP PCR tests, healthcare professional clearance, or symptom resolution. In the prospective study, mobile phlebotomists collected whole blood, serum and a nasopharyngeal or oropharyngeal swab from each participant. Over an approximately 2-month period, participants in the prospective study had the option of providing additional blood draws and questionnaires. Before DNA extraction, blood samples from the prospective study were shipped at room temperature or frozen.

The CDR3 holds 14 amino acids from the cysteine to the phenylalanine. The DNA shown is the 42-base CDR3, in frame from base 1. The germline V gene provides CDR1 SGDLS and CDR2 YYNGEE. V was cut back by 0 bases and J by 4 bases, leaving a gap of 7 bases between them. TCRbeta CDR3 regions were amplified from genomic DNA by means of the immunoSEQ Assay, a bias-controlled multiplex PCR. Per the original workflow: The number of nucleated cells in each sample was estimated by amplification of reference gene primers within the assay. To quantify the absolute abundance of each unique TCRbeta CDR3 rearrangement, sequence reads were collapsed and filtered. For each sample, productive Simpson clonality was calculated as the square root of Simpson's diversity index over productive rearrangements. TCRdb carries this immuneACCESS record with in-frame sequences only. Its versions omit some clonotypes, under half of them owing to an unresolved V gene in the studies checked, with the rest unexplained. V, J and clone size are taken as reported in that table, and D and trimming were inferred from the DNA itself. Here the sample has approximately 300,000 clones; roughly nine tenths occur a single time. The ten largest account for roughly a tenth of the sample.

Sequences were obtained from PBMCs or T cells enriched from blood (not recorded which). The receptor chain draws on TRBV9 and TRBJ2-2; no D gene is confidently identified. The clonotype originates from a woman aged 25 to 39 who had recovered from COVID-19. The DNA sequence follows: TGTGCCAGCAGCGTAGCACAGTTCACCGGGGAGCTGTTTTTT. This translates into CASSVAQFTGELFF.